These 18 T cell receptor beta chains came from one sample sequenced in a study of blood T cells in healthy people across ages. Through a sample-barcoded 5' primer and a J-beta primer mix, a second PCR was run for about 6 to 12 cycles. TCRdb analysed the 5' RACE reads with MiXCR anew, one entry per CDR3 protein. Here the sample spans 650,000 to 1,000,000 distinct CDR3 sequences, 46% being singletons. The sequenced sample consisted of blood. The receptors come from an older man in good health.

This chain joins TRBV18 and TRBJ2-7, with a weak D call TRBD2 (5 bases). This CDR3 is built from 14 residues. Germline V gene lookup returns CDR1 KGHSH and CDR2 LQKENI. V was clipped by 2 bases and J by 3 bases, with 11 bases between them. As DNA, the CDR3 is TGTGCCAGCTCACCAAATCCCGGGGTCTACGAGCAGTACTTC. Translation: CASSPNPGVYEQYF.

V usage is TRBV20-1 and J usage is TRBJ1-5, with 8 positions matching TRBD1. Germline V gene lookup returns CDR1 DFQATT and CDR2 SNEGSKA (reference sequence). The CDR3 has 13 amino acids. The junction had 9 bases not matched to a gene; V was cut back by 4 bases and J by 10 bases. The CDR3 region is CSAMKGDRGPQHF. Written as DNA, the CDR3 is TGCAGTGCTATGAAGGGAGACAGGGGCCCCCAGCATTTT.

The chain has TRBV12-3 or TRBV12-4 and TRBJ1-1, with 12 bases lining up with TRBD1. J lost 4 bases, V lost 4 bases, and 13 bases had no gene match. This CDR3 is 18 amino acids long. CDR3 nucleotides: TGTGCCAGCAGTTCCCGCAGGGGACAGGGGGCGAGTGGCACTGAAGCTTTCTTT. The encoded protein is CASSSRRGQGASGTEAFF.

For this clonotype: This clone may be a read error of a much larger clone one base away. This chain links TRBV12-3 or TRBV12-4 with TRBJ2-5, with TRBD1 matching over 7 bases. V trimming: 3 bases; J trimming: 11 bases; junction bases outside the gene matches: 6. The CDR3 loop spans 12 amino acids. The CDR3 DNA reads TGTGCCAGCAGTTTGACGGTACAGGGGCAGTACTTC. It encodes CASSLTVQGQYF.

This clonotype has only a few counts. The rearrangement uses TRBV20-1 and TRBJ2-7; 9 positions match TRBD2. CDR3 length equals 14 residues. Germline V gene lookup returns CDR1 DFQATT and CDR2 SNEGSKA (reference sequence). V lost 5 bases, J lost 6 bases, and 11 bases stayed unmatched. CDR3 DNA: TGCAGTGCTCGAGGGGCGGGAGGGCCTGGCGAGCAGTACTTC. This translates into CSARGAGGPGEQYF.

The V call is TRBV9, the J call TRBJ2-1; D gene unclear. Germline values: CDR1 SGDLS, CDR2 YYNGEE. Trimming shortened V by 4 bases and J by 6 bases, and 8 bases separated the two germline ends. This CDR3 region has 12 residues. Written as DNA, the CDR3 is TGTGCCAGCAGCCATAACTCCAATGAGCAGTTCTTC. Its protein is CASSHNSNEQFF.

The rearrangement joins TRBV30 to TRBJ2-7; D perhaps matches TRBD1 (6 bases). The last part of the DNA fits TRBJ2-5 better; the J call may be wrong. Germline V gene data show CDR1 as GTSNPN and CDR2 as SVGIG (reference sequence). The CDR3 is 15 residues long. CDR3 sequence reads: CAWSAQRPQGETQYF. The DNA of the CDR3 is TGTGCCTGGAGTGCCCAACGCCCTCAGGGGGAGACCCAGTACTTC.

The chain employs TRBV9 and TRBJ2-1; the D gene is possibly TRBD2 (6 bases). The germline gives CDR1 SGDLS, CDR2 YYNGEE. The CDR3 spans 15 residues. The V end was cut by 0 bases, the J end by 7 bases, with 14 bases between. CDR3 sequence (DNA): TGTGCCAGCAGCGTAGACGGGCGGGACCGGAATGAGCAGTTCTTC. It codes for CASSVDGRDRNEQFF.

The chain couples TRBV30 to TRBJ1-2; 9 nucleotides match TRBD1. With V trimmed by 2 bases and J by 1 base, 2 bases remained unmatched. The CDR3 totals 14 residues. Germline CDR1 GTSNPN, CDR2 SVGIG (reference sequence). The CDR3 here is CAWSPDRGNYGYTF. DNA of the CDR3: TGTGCCTGGAGTCCGGACAGGGGTAACTATGGCTACACCTTC.

The chain uses TRBV2 and TRBJ1-4; TRBD1 might be the D (5 bases). CDR1 SNHLY and CDR2 FYNNEI come from the germline V gene. The V end was cut by 6 bases, the J end by 0 bases, with 8 bases between. The CDR3 consists of 14 residues. DNA for the CDR3: TGTGCCAGCAGAGCGGGACCAACTAATGAAAAACTGTTTTTT. Translated, it gives CASRAGPTNEKLFF.

This clonotype has only a few counts. CDR3 coding DNA: TGCAGTGCTAGAGATAACAGGGGGCCCTACGAGCAGTACTTC. Protein sequence: CSARDNRGPYEQYF. This sequence joins TRBV20-1 and TRBJ2-7; 9 nucleotides line up with TRBD1. Trimming took 0 bases from V and 2 from J; bases not matched to a gene: 2. Germline-derived CDR1 and CDR2 are DFQATT and SNEGSKA (reference sequence). The CDR3 spans 14 residues.

This clonotype was seen a handful of times. The DNA for the CDR3 is TGTGCCAGCTCAACGGGACAGGGAGGTGGGAATGAGCAGTTCTTC. Amino acid sequence: CASSTGQGGGNEQFF. The rearrangement links TRBV18 to TRBJ2-1; TRBD1 agrees at 9 bases. CDR3 length: 15 amino acids. Germline assignment: CDR1 KGHSH and CDR2 LQKENI. V lost 5 bases to trimming and J lost 7 bases; unmatched junction nucleotides: 9.

The chain is built from TRBV24-1 and TRBJ2-3; 7 bases align to TRBD2. The CDR3 is 15 residues long. Per germline, CDR1 KGHDR and CDR2 SFDVKD. Unmatched junction bases numbered 7, after V lost 7 bases and J lost 1 base. This CDR3 is CATSERDYGTDTQYF. CDR3 DNA sequence: TGTGCCACCAGCGAACGGGACTATGGCACAGATACGCAGTATTTT.

The table lists this clonotype with a few counts. This rearrangement joins TRBV5-1 to TRBJ2-4; D gene unclear. Germline V gives CDR1 SGHRS, CDR2 YFSETQ. The CDR3 contains 13 residues. Trimming took 4 bases from V and 9 from J, leaving 14 bases between them. CDR3 protein: CASSVDRQGIQYF. The CDR3 DNA reads as TGCGCCAGCAGCGTTGACCGCCAAGGCATTCAGTACTTC. Complete variable domain (other parts from reference TRBV5-1 and TRBJ2-4): KAGVTQTPRYLIKTRGQQVTLSCSPISGHRSVSWYQQTPGQGLQFLFEYFSETQRNKGNFPGRFSGRQFSNSRSEMNVSTLELGDSALYLCASSVDRQGIQYFGAGTRLSVL.

This clonotype was recorded a few times. The V gene is TRBV25-1, the J gene TRBJ2-6; TRBD1 aligns across 8 bases. The CDR3 runs to 20 residues. Germline-derived CDR1 and CDR2 are MGHDK and SYGVNS. J gave up 0 bases and V 1 base, and 11 bases lay outside the gene matches. The CDR3, as DNA: TGTGCCAGCAGTGAATTTTTTTCGGGACAGGCGTCCTCTGGGGCCAACGTCCTGACTTTC. Amino acid sequence: CASSEFFSGQASSGANVLTF.

This chain uses TRBV3-1 with TRBJ2-7; 8 bases line up with TRBD2. The CDR3 spans 15 residues. The junction had 6 bases not matched to a gene; V was cut back by 3 bases and J by 2 bases. Germline V gene lookup returns CDR1 LGHDT and CDR2 YNNKEL (reference sequence). Here the CDR3 reads CASSQCTSGAYEQYF. For the CDR3, the DNA is TGTGCCAGCAGCCAGTGCACTAGCGGAGCCTACGAGCAGTACTTC.

A few counts support this clonotype. This chain links TRBV29-1 with TRBJ2-7; D is ambiguous. Trimming took off 4 bases at V and 5 bases at J, with 18 bases between the two ends. Germline-derived CDR1 and CDR2 are SQVTM and ANQGSEA. The CDR3 is 14 amino acids. The CDR3 reads CSVVGLMDVHEQYF. The CDR3 nucleotides are TGCAGCGTTGTAGGTCTCATGGACGTCCACGAGCAGTACTTC.

The chain combines TRBV10-3 with TRBJ2-5, with D possibly being TRBD1 (5 bases). CDR1 and CDR2 from the germline V gene are ENHRY and SYGVKD. The CDR3 loop spans 13 amino acids. The V gene lost 6 bases and the J gene lost 0 bases, with 8 bases spanning the gap. For the CDR3, the DNA is TGTGCCATCAGCAGACAGTACCAAGAGACCCAGTACTTC. It specifies CAISRQYQETQYF.